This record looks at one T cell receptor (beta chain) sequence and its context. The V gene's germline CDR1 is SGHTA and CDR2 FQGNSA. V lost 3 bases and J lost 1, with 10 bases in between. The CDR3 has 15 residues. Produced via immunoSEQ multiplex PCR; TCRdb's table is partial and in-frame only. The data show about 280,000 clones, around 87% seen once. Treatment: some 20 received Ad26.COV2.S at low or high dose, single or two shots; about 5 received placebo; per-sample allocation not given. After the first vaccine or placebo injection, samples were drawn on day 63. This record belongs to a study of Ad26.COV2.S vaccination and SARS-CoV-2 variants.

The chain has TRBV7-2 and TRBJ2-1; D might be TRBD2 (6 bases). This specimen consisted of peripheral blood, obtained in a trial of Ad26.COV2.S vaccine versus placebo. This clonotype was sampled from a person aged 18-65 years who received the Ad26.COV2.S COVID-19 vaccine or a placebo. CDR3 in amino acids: CASSFTGRSYNEQFF. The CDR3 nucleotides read TGTGCCAGCAGCTTCACGGGGAGGTCCTACAATGAGCAGTTCTTC.